This T cell receptor beta chain was profiled in a study of T-cell reconstitution after alpha-beta-depleted transplantation in children. Study-wide findings and caveats: After one year, T-cell counts and TCRbeta diversity mostly came from new T cells. Where alpha-beta T cells came from about two months after transplant was reportedly several hundred expanded graft clones.

It was with unique molecular identifiers that the TCRbeta library was prepared. In TCRdb, the PCR reads were re-called with MiXCR into one record per CDR3 protein. The sample includes under 70,000 distinct CDR3 sequences, around 9.9% of them seen just once. This clonotype came up many times. What it binds is not known. Germline lookup yields CDR1 MDHEN and CDR2 SYDVKM. The CDR3 contains 14 residues. Trimming left V 2 bases short and J 2 bases short, with 9 bases between. The clonotype originates from a boy between 10 and 17 years old with acute myeloid leukemia, due to receive a stem cell transplant. The sample consisted of PBMCs, taken before TCRalphabeta/CD19-depleted stem cell transplant. The rearrangement uses TRBV28 and TRBJ1-2, with D uncertain. In nucleotides, the CDR3 is TGTGCCAGCAGTTTAAGGTCCATGAACTATGGCTACACCTTC. Its translation is CASSLRSMNYGYTF.